This entry lists 18 T cell receptor beta chains sequenced from one sample in a study of blood T cell repertoires in COVID-19. Some clones are missing from TCRdb's copy, which holds only in-frame ones; the method was immunoSEQ multiplex PCR. The data show under 350,000 clones, with 80% to 90% seen just once and 3.5% to 4.5% held by the top ten. What was sequenced was PBMCs or T cells enriched from blood (not recorded which). These receptor sequences come from a woman between 35 and 50 years old with acute COVID-19.

This chain uses TRBV6-5 with TRBJ1-1; D may be TRBD1 (5 bases). Trimming pared 6 bases from V and 0 bases from J, leaving 8 bases between. Germline CDR1 MNHEY, CDR2 SVGAGI. The CDR3 runs 13 residues. CDR3 in DNA: TGTGCCAGCAGAAAGGGGCTGAACACTGAAGCTTTCTTT. This gives the protein CASRKGLNTEAFF.

J is TRBJ1-2 and V is TRBV27; D might be TRBD1 (5 bases). Deletions cut 5 bases from V and 5 bases from J, with 12 bases between. Germline assignment: CDR1 MNHEY and CDR2 SMNVEV (reference sequence). The CDR3 consists of 13 residues. CDR3 residues: CASSNPGGYGYTF. Here the CDR3 DNA reads TGTGCCAGCAGTAACCCGGGGGGTTATGGCTACACCTTC.

The chain joins TRBV3-1 (or the pseudogene TRBV3-2) to TRBJ2-6; TRBD1 matches 7 bases. The V gene's germline CDR1 is LGHDT and CDR2 YNNKEL (reference sequence). The CDR3 runs 17 residues. Unmatched junction bases numbered 8, after V lost 6 bases and J lost 0 bases. CDR3 region: CASSILTGASGANVLTF. The CDR3 DNA sequence: TGTGCCAGCAGTATCTTAACAGGGGCCTCTGGGGCCAACGTCCTGACTTTC.

The J gene is TRBJ1-2, the V gene TRBV3-1 (or the pseudogene TRBV3-2), with 10 nucleotides matching TRBD1. CDR1 and CDR2 (germline): LGHDT, YNNKEL (reference sequence). The CDR3 consists of 18 residues. J gave up 4 bases and V 0 bases, and 11 bases lay outside the gene matches. The CDR3 sequence: CASSQDPQPGTGVYGYTF. In DNA form, the CDR3 reads TGTGCCAGCAGCCAAGATCCCCAACCCGGGACAGGGGTCTATGGCTACACCTTC.

V usage is TRBV28 and J usage is TRBJ2-7, with 12 nucleotides matching TRBD2. Germline lookup yields CDR1 MDHEN and CDR2 SYDVKM. The CDR3 runs to 14 residues. V lost 6 bases, J lost 6 bases, and 6 bases stayed unmatched. The CDR3 protein is CASRPSGRAAEQYF. In DNA form, the CDR3 reads TGTGCCAGCAGACCTAGCGGGAGGGCCGCCGAGCAGTACTTC.

V and J are TRBV6-5 and TRBJ2-7; TRBD1 is a possible D gene (5 bases). This CDR3 is 11 amino acids long. CDR1 and CDR2 from the germline V gene are MNHEY and SVGAGI. The ends were cut back, 7 bases at V and 3 bases at J, with 7 bases in the middle. The CDR3 nucleotides are TGTGCCAGCACGACAGTCTACGAGCAGTACTTC. This codes for CASTTVYEQYF.

Only a few counts were recorded for this clone. The genes are TRBV6-6 and TRBJ1-1; D unclear. Germline V gives CDR1 MNHNY, CDR2 SVGAGI (reference sequence). V shed 2 bases and J shed 1 base, with 11 bases lying between them. This CDR3 comprises 15 residues. CDR3 nucleotide sequence: TGTGCCAGCAGTTACCCACGTGGAGGGAACACTGAAGCTTTCTTT. Protein: CASSYPRGGNTEAFF.

The J gene is TRBJ2-3, the V gene TRBV5-8, with 8 bases identical to TRBD2. CDR3 size: 14 residues. Germline CDR1 SGHTS, CDR2 YDEGEE. V lost 1 base and J lost 4; bases outside the gene matches: 2. CDR3 nucleotide sequence: TGTGCCAGCAGCTTGTGGCGGGAGGCAGATACGCAGTATTTT. The encoded protein is CASSLWREADTQYF.

This chain connects TRBV27 to TRBJ1-5; 9 bases line up with TRBD1. Germline values: CDR1 MNHEY, CDR2 SMNVEV (reference sequence). This CDR3 is 17 amino acids long. V lost 3 bases to trimming and J lost 0 bases; unmatched junction nucleotides: 6. CDR3: CASSFRQGVGSNQPQHF. Written as DNA, the CDR3 is TGTGCCAGCAGTTTTAGACAGGGGGTCGGTAGCAATCAGCCCCAGCATTTT.

This clone was observed a single time. This sequence joins TRBV7-2 and TRBJ2-5, with TRBD1 matching 8 bases. Trimming cost V 6 bases and J 5 bases; bases outside gene matches: 11. Germline-derived CDR1 and CDR2 are SGHTA and FQGNSA. The CDR3 contains 15 residues. This CDR3 reads CASSKYRGSRETQYF. The CDR3 nucleotides read TGTGCCAGCAGTAAATACAGGGGGTCGCGGGAGACCCAGTACTTC.

V is TRBV2 and J is TRBJ1-5; D unclear. Germline loops: CDR1 SNHLY, CDR2 FYNNEI. Trimming pared 4 bases from V and 1 base from J, leaving 5 bases between. The CDR3 extends over 13 amino acids. The CDR3 here is CASSVSSNQPQHF. The CDR3 region has the DNA TGTGCCAGCAGTGTTTCAAGCAATCAGCCCCAGCATTTT. Filled out from reference TRBV2 and TRBJ1-5, the complete variable domain reads EPEVTQTPSHQVTQMGQEVILRCVPISNHLYFYWYRQILGQKVEFLVSFYNNEISEKSEIFDDQFSVERPDGSNFTLKIRSTKLEDSAMYFCASSVSSNQPQHFGDGTRLSIL.

The chain joins TRBV2 to TRBJ1-1, with D tentatively TRBD1 (6 bases). V lost 4 bases, J lost 9 bases, and 9 bases lay in between. The CDR3 consists of 11 residues. The germline CDR1 and CDR2 sequences are SNHLY and FYNNEI. CDR3 sequence (DNA): TGTGCCAGCAGTGGGGGGACACAAGCTTTCTTT. It translates to CASSGGTQAFF.

In this sample, this clone turned up a few times. The rearrangement uses TRBV6-5 and TRBJ1-6; tentatively, D is TRBD1 (6 bases). V was trimmed by 6 bases and J by 10 bases, leaving 13 bases between them. Germline CDR1 and CDR2: MNHEY and SVGAGI. This CDR3 spans 13 amino acids. The CDR3 region has the DNA TGTGCCAGCAGCCGACCAGGGACATCACCCCTCCACTTT. Translation gives CASSRPGTSPLHF.

The V gene is TRBV2, the J gene TRBJ1-5; D unresolved. The V and J ends lost 3 bases and 7 bases respectively, with 13 bases between them. Per germline, CDR1 SNHLY and CDR2 FYNNEI. This CDR3 is built from 14 residues. CDR3 in DNA: TGTGCCAGCAGTGAGGGCAGGCTTTACCAGCCCCAGCATTTT. It specifies CASSEGRLYQPQHF.

The chain uses TRBV12-1 and TRBJ2-2; the table's D call TRBD2 went unverified against the DNA. TRBV12-1 is a pseudogene. The CDR3 extends over 14 amino acids. The CDR3 region has the DNA TGTGCCAGCAGCTTCCCTAGGATCTTCCGGGAGCTGTTTTTT. Protein: CASSFPRIFRELFF.

The CDR3 sequence: CASSKSTGANEKLFF. CDR3 bases: TGTGCCAGCAGCAAATCGACAGGGGCTAATGAAAAACTGTTTTTT. V and J are TRBV7-8 and TRBJ1-4; 8 bases agree with TRBD1. Germline V gives CDR1 SGHVS, CDR2 FQNEAQ. The CDR3 covers 15 residues. After removal of 5 bases from V and 3 bases from J, the junction contained 5 bases not matched to a gene.

This clone has more than one count but fewer than ten. J is TRBJ1-4 and V is TRBV10-3; 8 bases fit TRBD1. With V trimmed by 6 bases and J by 6 bases, 3 bases remained unmatched. This CDR3 has 13 amino acids. The germline V gene has CDR1 ENHRY and CDR2 SYGVKD. Written as DNA, the CDR3 is TGTGCCATCAGCACAGGGGGAGATGAAAAACTGTTTTTT. Its translation: CAISTGGDEKLFF.

This clone was seen just once. The chain carries TRBV11-2 and TRBJ2-7; the D gene is possibly TRBD2 (6 bases). The length of the CDR3 is 15 residues. V was pared by 6 bases and J by 0 bases, with 15 bases between. CDR1 and CDR2 (germline): SGHAT, FQNNGV. CDR3 bases: TGTGCCAGCAGTTCCGGCGCGGGGAGCTCCTACGAGCAGTACTTC. This codes for CASSSGAGSSYEQYF.